This TCR beta chain was profiled in a study of tumor-infiltrating lymphocytes in localized non-small cell lung cancer. About the research overall: Some samples were collected after neoadjuvant chemotherapy; smokers, never-smokers and several histologies were included. Tumor tissue and non-adjacent uninvolved lung came from each patient.

Trimming left V 2 bases short and J 2 bases short, with 13 bases between. CDR1 and CDR2 from the germline V gene are SGHTS and YDEGEE. This CDR3 region has 15 residues. Some clones are missing from TCRdb's copy, which holds only in-frame ones; the method was immunoSEQ multiplex PCR. The table has about 16,000 clones, around 63% seen once. This clone was seen only a few times. Antigen: not known. Broader study findings: Each assay used a separate piece of the same tissue. Immunotypes IM1 and IM2 had similar TCR-derived T-cell fractions.

The sequencing input was lung tumor tissue. The TCR comes from a human donor with non-small cell lung cancer. V and J are TRBV5-8 and TRBJ1-1; TRBD1 is a possible D gene (6 bases). DNA for the CDR3: TGTGCCAGCAGCTTATCTGCAGGGGTCAACACTGAAGCTTTCTTT. Protein product: CASSLSAGVNTEAFF.